This passage covers 20 T cell receptor beta chains from one sample sequenced in a study of cytomegalovirus exposure and HLA in healthy donors. TCRdb's table, derived via immunoSEQ multiplex PCR, lists solely in-frame clones and lacks some. Here the sample spans 110,000 or so clones, about 82% being singletons. Sequencing input: PBMCs. These receptors came from a man younger than 35 in good health and CMV-seronegative.

The chain is built from TRBV7-7 and TRBJ2-1; TRBD2 aligns across 13 bases. Germline CDR1 is SSHAT and CDR2 is FNYEAQ (reference sequence). This CDR3 has 15 residues. With V trimmed by 5 bases and J by 7 bases, 5 bases remained unmatched. As DNA, the CDR3 is TGTGCCAGCAGCCAGGGACTAGCGGGAAGTAATGAGCAGTTCTTC. Residues: CASSQGLAGSNEQFF.

The chain links TRBV6-1 to TRBJ1-6; D unresolved. The CDR3 consists of 17 residues. V lost 1 base to trimming and J lost 0 bases, with 10 bases between them. Germline lookup yields CDR1 MNHNS and CDR2 SASEGT. The CDR3 protein is CASSEVVSSSYNSPLHF. CDR3 DNA: TGTGCCAGCAGTGAAGTCGTCTCGAGCTCCTATAATTCACCCCTCCACTTT.

The genes are TRBV5-1 and TRBJ1-1, with TRBD1 as a possible D gene (5 bases). This CDR3 has 14 residues. Trimming cost V 0 bases and J 6 bases, with 12 bases left between them. Germline assignment: CDR1 SGHRS and CDR2 YFSETQ. The CDR3 nucleotides read TGCGCCAGCAGCTTGGACAGGTCCTTTCCTGAAGCTTTCTTT. Protein: CASSLDRSFPEAFF.

The V and J genes are TRBV5-1 and TRBJ1-2; TRBD1 is a possible D gene (5 bases). The CDR3 is 14 residues long. Looked up from germline, CDR1 is SGHRS and CDR2 is YFSETQ. The ends were cut back, 0 bases at V and 5 bases at J, with 11 bases in the middle. The CDR3 here is CASSLVLGGYGYTF. DNA for the CDR3: TGCGCCAGCAGCTTGGTATTGGGGGGGTATGGCTACACCTTC.

The rearrangement joins TRBV5-1 to TRBJ2-7, with 8 bases fitting TRBD1. CDR3 length: 16 residues. V dropped 0 bases and J dropped 2; count of bases not matched to a gene: 7. Per germline, CDR1 SGHRS and CDR2 YFSETQ. CDR3 nucleotide sequence: TGCGCCAGCAGCTTGGGCCCGGGACAGGCCCCCTACGAGCAGTACTTC. Residues: CASSLGPGQAPYEQYF. The full variable domain, its missing parts supplied by reference TRBV5-1 and TRBJ2-7, is KAGVTQTPRYLIKTRGQQVTLSCSPISGHRSVSWYQQTPGQGLQFLFEYFSETQRNKGNFPGRFSGRQFSNSRSEMNVSTLELGDSALYLCASSLGPGQAPYEQYFGPGTRLTVT.

The chain is built from TRBV5-1 and TRBJ2-5; D is uncertain. CDR3 size: 15 residues. Trimming removed 6 bases at V and 6 bases at J, with 21 bases between. Germline CDR1 SGHRS, CDR2 YFSETQ. The CDR3 sequence: CASTPEPSASQTQYF. In nucleotides, the CDR3 is TGCGCCAGCACCCCGGAGCCTAGTGCCAGTCAGACCCAGTACTTC.

V and J are TRBV4-2 and TRBJ2-2; 12 nucleotides match TRBD2. Per the germline V gene, CDR1 is LGHNA and CDR2 is YNFKEQ. The CDR3 sequence is 17 residues long. Losses at the gene ends were 3 bases for V and 4 bases for J; bases not matched to a gene: 6. The CDR3 nucleotides are TGTGCCAGCAGCCAGGAACTAGCGGGGGGCTTCACCGGGGAGCTGTTTTTT. Protein sequence: CASSQELAGGFTGELFF.

The chain links TRBV6-5 to TRBJ2-5, with TRBD2 matching 8 bases. There are 15 residues in the CDR3. Germline V CDR1 and CDR2: MNHEY, SVGAGI. The trim removed 3 bases at V and 3 bases at J, leaving 6 bases unmatched. For the CDR3, the DNA is TGTGCCAGCAGTTATACTAGCGGACAGAAAGAGACCCAGTACTTC. Residues: CASSYTSGQKETQYF.

The chain is built from TRBV7-6 and TRBJ2-6; possibly TRBD1 for D (6 bases). Trimming cost V 5 bases and J 4 bases, with 21 bases left between them. The CDR3 is 18 amino acids. Germline-derived CDR1 and CDR2 are SGHVS and FNYEAQ. CDR3 DNA sequence: TGTGCCAGCAGCCCGAAGGCCCACAGGGCTTCCGGGGCCAACGTCCTGACTTTC. Translation gives CASSPKAHRASGANVLTF. Drawing the rest from reference TRBV7-6 and TRBJ2-6, the complete variable domain is GAGVSQSPRYKVTKRGQDVALRCDPISGHVSLYWYRQALGQGPEFLTYFNYEAQQDKSGLPNDRFSAERPEGSISTLTIQRTEQRDSAMYRCASSPKAHRASGANVLTFGAGSRLTVL.

CDR3 region: CATSGSGLGQNIQYF. The CDR3 nucleotides are TGTGCCACCAGCGGGTCGGGACTAGGTCAAAACATTCAGTACTTC. The rearrangement uses TRBV15 and TRBJ2-4, with 8 bases aligning to TRBD2. V shed 5 bases, J shed 5 bases, and the junction held 8 bases outside the gene matches. CDR1 and CDR2 from the germline V gene are LNHNV and YYDKDF (reference sequence). The CDR3 consists of 15 residues.

This rearrangement joins TRBV30 to TRBJ2-5; D remains unclear. V lost 0 bases, J lost 4 bases, and 6 bases lay in between. Germline CDR1 is GTSNPN and CDR2 is SVGIG (reference sequence). This CDR3 contains 12 residues. The CDR3 bases are TGTGCCTGGAGTGTACCGGGAGAGACCCAGTACTTC. This sequence encodes CAWSVPGETQYF.

This clone has only a few counts. This chain links TRBV27 with TRBJ2-5; 9 positions agree with TRBD2. This CDR3 is 13 amino acids long. Germline V gene sequence: CDR1 MNHEY, CDR2 SMNVEV (reference sequence). The ends lost 6 bases at V and 5 bases at J; junction bases unmatched: 4. The CDR3 nucleotides are TGTGCCAGCAGCCTAGCGGGATACGAGACCCAGTACTTC. Amino acids: CASSLAGYETQYF.

This clone was recorded only once. This chain links TRBV7-9 with TRBJ2-7; D is perhaps TRBD2 (6 bases). The CDR3 extends over 13 amino acids. V dropped 1 base and J dropped 7 bases, with 11 bases sitting between them. Germline-derived CDR1 and CDR2 are SEHNR and FQNEAQ (reference sequence). CDR3 amino acids: CASSLGRVGEQYF. In DNA form, the CDR3 reads TGTGCCAGCAGCTTAGGGAGGGTCGGAGAGCAGTACTTC.

The DNA of the CDR3 is TGTGCCAGCAGTCTTAGCGGGGGGGACTACGAGCAGTACTTC. Amino acids: CASSLSGGDYEQYF. The V call is TRBV6-6, the J call TRBJ2-7; 11 bases align to TRBD2. Trimming cost V 5 bases and J 3 bases; bases outside gene matches: 3. The V gene's germline CDR1 is MNHNY and CDR2 SVGAGI (reference sequence). The CDR3 has 14 residues.

This chain links TRBV7-8 with TRBJ1-3, with D unclear. The CDR3 spans 14 residues. Germline CDR1 and CDR2: SGHVS and FQNEAQ. V was trimmed by 8 bases and J by 0 bases, leaving 11 bases between them. The CDR3 DNA sequence: TGTGCCAGCCTAGACTCTGACTCTGGAAACACCATATATTTT. This encodes CASLDSDSGNTIYF. The complete variable domain, with remaining parts taken from reference TRBV7-8 and TRBJ1-3, reads GAGVSQSPRYKVAKRGQDVALRCDPISGHVSLFWYQQALGQGPEFLTYFQNEAQLDKSGLPSDRFFAERPEGSVSTLKIQRTQQEDSAVYLCASLDSDSGNTIYFGEGSWLTVV.

This rearrangement joins TRBV9 to TRBJ1-1, with D unresolved. The germline CDR1 and CDR2 sequences are SGDLS and YYNGEE. V was clipped by 4 bases and J by 7 bases, with 14 bases between them. The CDR3 has 13 residues. CDR3 in DNA: TGTGCCAGCAGCCCCCGGATGGCAGGTGAAGCTTTCTTT. As protein: CASSPRMAGEAFF. Full variable domain (outside the CDR3, taken from reference TRBV9 and TRBJ1-1): DSGVTQTPKHLITATGQRVTLRCSPRSGDLSVYWYQQSLDQGLQFLIQYYNGEERAKGNILERFSAQQFPDLHSELNLSSLELGDSALYFCASSPRMAGEAFFGQGTRLTVV.

CDR3 nucleotide sequence: TGTGCCAGTAGTAGAACAGGGGGAGGCTCCTACGAGCAGTACTTC. Translating it yields CASSRTGGGSYEQYF. The J gene is TRBJ2-7, the V gene TRBV19, with 8 bases that match TRBD1. The CDR3 covers 15 residues. J gave up 0 bases and V 4 bases, and 5 bases lay outside the gene matches. Germline V gene data show CDR1 as LNHDA and CDR2 as SQIVND (reference sequence).

V gene TRBV6-1 combines with J gene TRBJ2-1; D perhaps matches TRBD2 (7 bases). The CDR3 length is 13 residues. The V and J ends lost 8 bases and 0 bases respectively, with 8 bases between them. Germline V gene sequence: CDR1 MNHNS, CDR2 SASEGT. The CDR3 DNA reads TGTGCCAGCGGGGGGGCCTCCTACAATGAGCAGTTCTTC. It codes for CASGGASYNEQFF.

The chain recombines TRBV12-5 with TRBJ2-3; 8 nucleotides agree with TRBD2. Trimming took 3 bases from V and 2 from J; bases not matched to a gene: 4. This CDR3 has 15 amino acids. Per germline, CDR1 LGHNT and CDR2 FRNRAP. DNA of the CDR3: TGTGCTAGTGGTTTCGGGACTAGAGACACAGATACGCAGTATTTT. Protein: CASGFGTRDTDTQYF.

This clone has a handful of counts. The rearrangement links TRBV7-2 to TRBJ1-5; 9 nucleotides match TRBD1. CDR1 and CDR2 from the germline V gene are SGHTA and FQGNSA. V lost 4 bases, J lost 6 bases, and 4 bases stayed unmatched. The CDR3 is 14 amino acids. CDR3 bases: TGTGCCAGCAGCTCGGGACAGGGCAGTCAGCCCCAGCATTTT. It yields the protein CASSSGQGSQPQHF.